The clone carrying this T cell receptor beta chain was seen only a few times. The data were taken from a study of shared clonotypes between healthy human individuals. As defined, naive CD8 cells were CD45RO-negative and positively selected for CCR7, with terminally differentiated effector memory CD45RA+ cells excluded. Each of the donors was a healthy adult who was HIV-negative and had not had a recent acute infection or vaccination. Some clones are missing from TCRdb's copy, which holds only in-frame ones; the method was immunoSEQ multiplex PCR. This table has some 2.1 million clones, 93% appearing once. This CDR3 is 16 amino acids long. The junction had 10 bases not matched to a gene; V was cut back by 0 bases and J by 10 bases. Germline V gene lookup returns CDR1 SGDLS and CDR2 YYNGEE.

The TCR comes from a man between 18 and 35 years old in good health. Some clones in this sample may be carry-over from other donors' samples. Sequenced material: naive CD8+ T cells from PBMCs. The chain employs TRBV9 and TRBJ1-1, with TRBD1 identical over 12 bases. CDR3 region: CASSVEGQGAFDRAFF. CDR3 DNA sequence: TGTGCCAGCAGCGTAGAGGGACAGGGGGCTTTCGATCGAGCTTTCTTT.